The 20 T cell receptor beta chains below were found in one sample sequenced in a study of CD8+CD57+ T cells in acquired aplastic anemia. All patients picked for sequencing had shown, by flow cytometry, an expansion of CD8+CD57+ cells. Genomic DNA acted as the template from which TCR beta VDJ combination and CDR3 sequence profiling were carried out. Each CDR3 protein is one row after TCRdb ran MiXCR on the reads. The sample records roughly 93,000 distinct CDR3 sequences, less than 75% being singletons. Sequenced material: sorted CD4+, CD8+, or CD8+CD57+ T cells (not recorded which) from PBMCs. Receptor source: a human donor with aplastic anemia.

The chain couples TRBV10-2 to TRBJ2-1; D is possibly TRBD1 (6 bases). V gave up 7 bases and J gave up 2 bases, with 9 bases separating them. The CDR3 has 13 amino acids. CDR1 and CDR2 (germline): WSHSY, SAAADI. The CDR3 DNA reads as TGCGCCAGCAACGGACAGCCCTACAATGAGCAGTTCTTC. Translating it yields CASNGQPYNEQFF.

The chain uses TRBV7-3 and TRBJ1-1; no reliable D call. The V gene's germline CDR1 is SGHTA and CDR2 FQGTGA. The CDR3 sequence is 13 residues long. Trimming cost V 1 base and J 1 base, with 4 bases left between them. CDR3 bases: TGTGCCAGCAGCTTAAATAGGAACACTGAAGCTTTCTTT. It is translated as CASSLNRNTEAFF.

V usage is TRBV29-1 and J usage is TRBJ2-3; D remains ambiguous. With 3 bases removed from V and 2 bases from J, the gap between germline ends came to 9 bases. This CDR3 region has 13 residues. CDR1 is SQVTM and CDR2 is ANQGSEA in the germline V gene. The CDR3 region has the DNA TGCAGCGTTGATGGTGGGTACACAGATACGCAGTATTTT. Amino acids: CSVDGGYTDTQYF.

The sample holds many counts of this clonotype. The J gene is TRBJ1-2, the V gene TRBV9; 7 bases are shared with TRBD1. Germline V gene sequence: CDR1 SGDLS, CDR2 YYNGEE. The CDR3 loop spans 19 amino acids. The J segment lost 7 bases and the V segment lost 4 bases, leaving 25 bases of the junction unmatched. The CDR3 loop reads CASSPTPYLSGTVTSGYTF. In nucleotides, the CDR3 is TGTGCCAGCAGCCCGACTCCATACCTCTCCGGGACAGTTACCAGTGGCTACACCTTC. The full variable domain, its missing parts supplied by reference TRBV9 and TRBJ1-2, is DSGVTQTPKHLITATGQRVTLRCSPRSGDLSVYWYQQSLDQGLQFLIQYYNGEERAKGNILERFSAQQFPDLHSELNLSSLELGDSALYFCASSPTPYLSGTVTSGYTFGSGTRLTVV.

V is TRBV5-1 and J is TRBJ1-1; D may be TRBD1 (5 bases). This CDR3 contains 15 residues. CDR1 is SGHRS, CDR2 YFSETQ, per germline. V was pared by 0 bases and J by 3 bases, with 12 bases between. CDR3 DNA: TGCGCCAGCAGCTTGGTTCCGGGAGGGGACACTGAAGCTTTCTTT. Translation: CASSLVPGGDTEAFF.

In the case of this clonotype: The junction and the germline gene differ at one end; a read error may be behind it. The J gene is TRBJ2-1, the V gene TRBV29-1; TRBD2 matches 13 bases. Germline CDR1 and CDR2: SQVTM and ANQGSEA. The CDR3 spans 15 residues. CDR3: CSVEVGTSGIGEQFF. CDR3 coding DNA: TGCAGCGTCGAAGTTGGGACTAGCGGGATTGGAGAGCAGTTCTTC.

This clonotype was seen repeatedly, ten times or more. The V and J genes are TRBV7-9 and TRBJ2-5; D ambiguous. The CDR3 loop spans 16 amino acids. Per germline, CDR1 SEHNR and CDR2 FQNEAQ (reference sequence). Deletions cut 6 bases from V and 5 bases from J, with 22 bases between. CDR3 sequence (DNA): TGTGCCAGCAGGGGTCTCGTGGCAGAACGCAGGGAGACCCAGTACTTC. Translated, it gives CASRGLVAERRETQYF.

This chain connects TRBV7-9 to TRBJ1-6; D not resolved. The ends were cut back, 5 bases at V and 9 bases at J, with 8 bases in the middle. The germline V gene has CDR1 SEHNR and CDR2 FQNEAQ (reference sequence). This CDR3 comprises 12 residues. CDR3 amino acids: CASSRGSSPLHF. The CDR3 nucleotides are TGTGCCAGCAGCCGGGGTTCTTCACCCCTCCACTTT.

The CDR3, as DNA: TGTGCCAGCAGTTCCCTAGGGAGCGATTCACCCCTCCACTTT. Encoded protein: CASSSLGSDSPLHF. The chain has TRBV6-2 or TRBV6-3 and TRBJ1-6; D is unclear. The germline V gene encodes CDR1 MNHEY and CDR2 SVGEGT. The CDR3 contains 14 residues. Between the trimmed V and J ends, which lost 4 bases and 8 bases, there was a span of 12 bases.

This sequence joins TRBV6-2 or TRBV6-3 and TRBJ1-1; 8 positions agree with TRBD1. The germline gives CDR1 MNHEY, CDR2 SVGEGT. V shed 10 bases and J 5 bases; nucleotides not matched to a gene: 9. The length of the CDR3 is 13 residues. The CDR3 here is CAIHQGAGTEAFF. As DNA, the CDR3 is TGTGCCATCCACCAGGGGGCCGGTACTGAAGCTTTCTTT.

This rearrangement joins TRBV2 to TRBJ2-5; 7 nucleotides align to TRBD2. Losses at the gene ends were 3 bases for V and 1 base for J; bases not matched to a gene: 2. Looked up from germline, CDR1 is SNHLY and CDR2 is FYNNEI. This CDR3 spans 14 amino acids. This chain's CDR3 is CASSDRTSQETQYF. The CDR3 coding sequence is TGTGCCAGCAGTGACCGGACTAGCCAAGAGACCCAGTACTTC.

The V call is TRBV20-1, the J call TRBJ1-2; D is possibly TRBD1 (5 bases). The CDR3 loop spans 15 amino acids. V was clipped by 1 base and J by 2 bases, with 14 bases between them. Germline CDR1 DFQATT, CDR2 SNEGSKA (reference sequence). CDR3 nucleotide sequence: TGCAGTGCTAGAGCCCACGAAGGGGTAAACTATGGCTACACCTTC. Encoded protein: CSARAHEGVNYGYTF.

The chain links TRBV6-2 or TRBV6-3 to TRBJ2-5; tentative D call: TRBD2 (6 bases). Trimming removed 2 bases from V and 7 bases from J, with 11 bases in between. Looked up from germline, CDR1 is MNHEY and CDR2 is SVGEGT. The CDR3 length is 13 residues. This CDR3 reads CASSYDGSGTQYF. CDR3 DNA sequence: TGTGCCAGCAGTTACGACGGGAGCGGGACCCAGTACTTC.

CDR3 loop: CASSIRDRGFGGNGDTQYF. CDR3 coding DNA: TGTGCCAGCAGCATCCGGGACAGGGGCTTTGGGGGTAATGGGGATACGCAGTATTTT. This chain connects TRBV11-1 to TRBJ2-3, with 10 bases aligning to TRBD1. Trimming cost V 5 bases and J 6 bases; bases outside gene matches: 20. Germline V gene sequence: CDR1 SGHAT, CDR2 FQDESV (reference sequence). The length of the CDR3 is 19 residues.

This chain uses TRBV9 with TRBJ1-1; D is possibly TRBD1 (5 bases). Per germline, CDR1 SGDLS and CDR2 YYNGEE. This CDR3 is 14 amino acids long. Trimming pared 0 bases from V and 0 bases from J, leaving 6 bases between. The CDR3 sequence is CASSVGRVNTEAFF. The CDR3 nucleotides read TGTGCCAGCAGCGTAGGCAGGGTGAACACTGAAGCTTTCTTT.

This rearrangement joins TRBV10-3 to TRBJ2-3, with a possible D match to TRBD1 (5 bases). Germline assignment: CDR1 ENHRY and CDR2 SYGVKD. Trimming took 4 bases from V and 1 from J, leaving 15 bases between them. The CDR3 consists of 16 residues. The DNA for the CDR3 is TGTGCCATCAGTGCGTTAGGGCAGGGTGGCACAGATACGCAGTATTTT. It is translated as CAISALGQGGTDTQYF.

The chain uses TRBV29-1 and TRBJ2-7; D is uncertain. CDR3 length: 11 residues. Germline assignment: CDR1 SQVTM and CDR2 ANQGSEA. Trimming removed 0 bases at V and 13 bases at J, with 13 bases between. CDR3 sequence reads: CSVEDQGPQYF. Written as DNA, the CDR3 is TGCAGCGTTGAAGATCAAGGACCCCAATACTTC.

The chain links TRBV7-6 to TRBJ2-5, with D perhaps TRBD2 (5 bases). This CDR3 region has 13 residues. From germline, CDR1 is SGHVS and CDR2 FNYEAQ. V dropped 3 bases and J dropped 3 bases, with 8 bases sitting between them. CDR3 bases: TGTGCCAGCAGCTTTGTCGGGAAAGAGACCCAGTACTTC. Translated: CASSFVGKETQYF. Full variable domain (remainder filled in from reference TRBV7-6 and TRBJ2-5): GAGVSQSPRYKVTKRGQDVALRCDPISGHVSLYWYRQALGQGPEFLTYFNYEAQQDKSGLPNDRFSAERPEGSISTLTIQRTEQRDSAMYRCASSFVGKETQYFGPGTRLLVL.

This chain uses TRBV7-6 with TRBJ2-7, with TRBD1 matching over 12 bases. After removal of 8 bases from V and 5 bases from J, the junction contained 4 bases not matched to a gene. Per the germline V gene, CDR1 is SGHVS and CDR2 is FNYEAQ. The CDR3 spans 13 residues. CDR3 sequence reads: CASGDRGRDEQYF. The CDR3 nucleotides read TGTGCCAGCGGGGACAGGGGGCGCGACGAGCAGTACTTC. Complete variable domain (other parts from reference TRBV7-6 and TRBJ2-7): GAGVSQSPRYKVTKRGQDVALRCDPISGHVSLYWYRQALGQGPEFLTYFNYEAQQDKSGLPNDRFSAERPEGSISTLTIQRTEQRDSAMYRCASGDRGRDEQYFGPGTRLTVT.

This clonotype was picked up many times. This chain links TRBV5-1 with TRBJ2-3; 8 bases fit TRBD1. CDR3 length: 15 residues. The germline V gene encodes CDR1 SGHRS and CDR2 YFSETQ. V shed 4 bases and J 5 bases; nucleotides not matched to a gene: 9. The CDR3: CASSLGQGEIDTQYF. The CDR3 nucleotides read TGCGCCAGCAGCCTTGGACAGGGAGAAATAGATACGCAGTATTTT.